The rows below give T cell receptor beta chains drawn from one sample of a study of T cell changes during pregnancy in multiple sclerosis. The table came from immunoSEQ multiplex PCR; TCRdb's copy has only in-frame clones and leaves some out. The sample comprises nearly 50,000 clones, nearly 95% of which are singletons, and 0.4% to 0.55% rests with the top ten. The sequences come from CD4+ T cells from peripheral blood mononuclear cells, collected in the first trimester of pregnancy. Every receptor here comes from a female donor with multiple sclerosis, enrolled in a pregnancy study. Both conserved end residues are part of each CDR3. Each record gives: clone size, D gene, V gene, J gene, CDR3 DNA, CDR3 protein. D genes are given only for firm matches. Clone size is shown for a subset of rows, as once, few, many or a class of expanded clone.

>-|TRBD2|TRBV15|TRBJ2-3
TGTGCCACCAGCAGAGGGGTAGCGGGTGTGAGGTCAGATACGCAGTATTTT
CATSRGVAGVRSDTQYF
>-|-|TRBV5-5|TRBJ1-1
TGTGCCAGCAAGTGGGGGGAAGGTGAAGCTTTCTTT
CASKWGEGEAFF
>once|TRBD2|TRBV11-2|TRBJ2-5
TGTGCCAGCAGCCTGCGGGGGGGGGATGCTACCGAGACCCAGTACTTC
CASSLRGGDATETQYF
>-|-|TRBV21-1|TRBJ2-5
TGTGCCAGCAGCACCGAGGGCAGAAAGGTTAAAGAGACCCAGTACTTC
CASSTEGRKVKETQYF
>-|-|TRBV7-2|TRBJ1-5
TGTGCCAGCACCTACTACGGGGGTGGCAATCAGCCCCAGCATTTT
CASTYYGGGNQPQHF
>once|-|TRBV6-1|TRBJ1-2
TGTGCCAGCAGCCGACAGCTGGACTATGGCTACACCTTC
CASSRQLDYGYTF
>-|TRBD1|TRBV5-1|TRBJ1-2
TGCGCCAGCAGCGGCTCCGGGACAGGGGTAACTGGGGCTATCTATGGCTACACCTTC
CASSGSGTGVTGAIYGYTF
>-|TRBD2|TRBV28|TRBJ2-1
TGTGCCGGAACTGGGGCTAGCGGGGGGCAGCAGTTCTTC
CAGTGASGGQQFF
>-|TRBD2|TRBV25-1|TRBJ2-1
TGTGCCAGCAGCCCGACTAGCGGGGGGGCGATTGGGAATGAGCAGTTCTTC
CASSPTSGGAIGNEQFF
>-|-|TRBV18|TRBJ1-2
TGTGCCAGCTCGACGGATCAGGGGAGCACCTATGGCTACACCTTC
CASSTDQGSTYGYTF
>-|TRBD2|TRBV29-1|TRBJ2-5
TGCAGCGTTGTTGTAGCGGGGCAAGAGACCCAGTACTTC
CSVVVAGQETQYF
>-|TRBD2|TRBV15|TRBJ2-1
TGTGCCACCCGGATCACGGCGGGGGTGGGGAATGAGCAGTTCTTC
CATRITAGVGNEQFF